The source of this T cell receptor (beta chain) is a study of patients and donors after allogeneic stem cell transplantation. CDR3 size: 15 residues. CDR1 is MNHEY, CDR2 SMNVEV, per germline (reference sequence). V lost 5 bases, J lost 3 bases, and 10 bases stayed unmatched. This clonotype was seen at least ten times. One entry per CDR3 protein results from TCRdb running MiXCR on the RT-PCR reads. The data contain about 410,000 distinct CDR3 sequences, 16% of them seen just once; the ten biggest clones take up 7.2%. The sequence was obtained from a human donor who was either an allogeneic HSCT recipient or a stem cell or donor lymphocyte infusion donor (not recorded which). It is not recorded whose cells these are; they may come from a transplant donor. Input material: blood, either unsorted or a sorted T cell fraction (not recorded which). This chain links TRBV27 with TRBJ2-7, with 7 bases matching TRBD1. The chain's CDR3 is CASSPPRQGLYEQYF. In DNA, the CDR3 is TGTGCCAGCAGTCCGCCCAGACAGGGCCTCTACGAGCAGTACTTC.